Given below is one TCR beta chain in context. Its antigen is unknown. Qualities for individual bases were not recorded, and no much larger clone is one base off. The sample belongs to a study of breast tumors, draining lymph nodes, adjacent tissues (dated by TCRdb to 2016 to 2018). General notes on the study: The study compared TCR beta repertoires across tumor, adjacent nontumor tissue and axillary lymph nodes from breast cancer patients. In human breast cancer, the study set out to assess how tumor, surrounding tissue and draining lymph node repertoires relate to one another and whether T cells might be exchanged between them.

Lymph node samples came from the axillary draining lymph nodes of breast cancer patients. The CDR3 sequence holds 13 residues, the cysteine and phenylalanine included. Solely the CDR3 DNA is kept, with 39 bases framed from the first base. The germline V gene gives CDR1 as SGHTA and CDR2 as FQGTGA. Compared with germline, V lacks 5 bases and J lacks 4 bases; bases without a gene match: 4. Sequencing took place on an Illumina HiSeq 2000. TCR beta chain libraries were generated by multiplex PCR amplification. High-throughput sequencing was used to analyze the amplified TCR beta chain products. TCRdb redid the processing of the public reads, applying fastp at Q25 and MiXCR, and retained in-frame beta chains. Each CDR3 protein gets just one entry, which takes the most common genes and DNA from the rows behind it. The sample yields under 250,000 distinct CDR3 sequences; roughly 32% were counted once. Jointly, the top ten make up 1.4% of the sample.

General findings and caveats noted by the study authors: A scenario in which most tumor T cells derive from the lymph node and then expand within tumor tissue was judged to be consistent with the data. T-cell repertoire diversity in tumors was found to be lower than in lymph nodes but higher than in nontumor tissue, and preferential V and J gene usage was observed. Tumor and nontumor tissue repertoires were found to be significantly more similar in luminal-like than in basal-like breast cancer. Rather than being directly demonstrated, the conclusion that tumor T cells originate in lymph nodes was presented as consistent with a hypothesis.

The clonotype comes from a female donor with breast cancer. Some clones in this sample may be carry-over from other donors' samples. Specimen: axillary lymph node tissue. The chain is assembled from TRBV7-3 and TRBJ1-2; 7 central nucleotides agree with TRBD1. Here is the DNA: TGTGCCAGCAGCGCCCAGGGGGGCTATGGCTACACCTTC. Its product reads: CASSAQGGYGYTF.